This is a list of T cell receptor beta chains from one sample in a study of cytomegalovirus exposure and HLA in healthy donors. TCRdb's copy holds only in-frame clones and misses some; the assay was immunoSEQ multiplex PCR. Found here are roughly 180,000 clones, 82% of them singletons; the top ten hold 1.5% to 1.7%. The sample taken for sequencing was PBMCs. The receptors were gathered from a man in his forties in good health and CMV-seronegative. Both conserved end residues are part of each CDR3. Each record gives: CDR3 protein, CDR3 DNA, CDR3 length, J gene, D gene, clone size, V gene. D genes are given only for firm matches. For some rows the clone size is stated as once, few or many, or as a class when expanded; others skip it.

CDR3 protein: CASLLRQNTGELFF; CDR3 DNA: TGTGCCAGCCTATTGCGGCAGAACACCGGGGAGCTGTTTTTT; CDR3 length: 14; J gene: TRBJ2-2; D gene: .; clone size: .; V gene: TRBV19
CDR3 protein: CASSPPQGWGTEAFF; CDR3 DNA: TGTGCCAGCAGTCCCCCACAGGGCTGGGGCACTGAAGCTTTCTTT; CDR3 length: 15; J gene: TRBJ1-1; D gene: .; clone size: .; V gene: TRBV27
CDR3 protein: CASSPTGSGEKLFF; CDR3 DNA: TGTGCCAGCAGCCCAACAGGGAGTGGCGAAAAACTGTTTTTT; CDR3 length: 14; J gene: TRBJ1-4; D gene: .; clone size: few; V gene: TRBV9
CDR3 protein: CATSRGVTGMGSNQPQHF; CDR3 DNA: TGTGCCACCAGCAGAGGGGTGACAGGGATGGGGAGCAATCAGCCCCAGCATTTT; CDR3 length: 18; J gene: TRBJ1-5; D gene: TRBD1; clone size: .; V gene: TRBV15
CDR3 protein: CASSGRQGATEAFF; CDR3 DNA: TGTGCCAGTAGTGGGAGACAGGGGGCAACTGAAGCTTTCTTT; CDR3 length: 14; J gene: TRBJ1-1; D gene: TRBD1; clone size: .; V gene: TRBV19
CDR3 protein: CASSKGPSREGKAKNIQYF; CDR3 DNA: TGTGCCAGCAGCAAAGGACCGTCGCGGGAGGGGAAAGCCAAAAACATTCAGTACTTC; CDR3 length: 19; J gene: TRBJ2-4; D gene: .; clone size: .; V gene: TRBV21-1
CDR3 protein: CAWTGVGANVLTF; CDR3 DNA: TGTGCCTGGACAGGGGTCGGGGCCAACGTCCTGACTTTC; CDR3 length: 13; J gene: TRBJ2-6; D gene: .; clone size: .; V gene: TRBV30
CDR3 protein: CASSLSGGRTEAFF; CDR3 DNA: TGTGCCAGCAGTTTATCAGGGGGTCGGACTGAAGCTTTCTTT; CDR3 length: 14; J gene: TRBJ1-1; D gene: .; clone size: few; V gene: TRBV27
CDR3 protein: CASSVSGVNTEAFF; CDR3 DNA: TGTGCCAGCAGCGTATCAGGGGTCAACACTGAAGCTTTCTTT; CDR3 length: 14; J gene: TRBJ1-1; D gene: .; clone size: few; V gene: TRBV9
CDR3 protein: CAWSSFGVLVSSGANVLTF; CDR3 DNA: TGTGCCTGGAGTTCTTTCGGGGTGTTGGTGAGCTCTGGGGCCAACGTCCTGACTTTC; CDR3 length: 19; J gene: TRBJ2-6; D gene: .; clone size: .; V gene: TRBV30
CDR3 protein: CASVPFPGQGCFDEQFF; CDR3 DNA: TGTGCCAGCGTCCCATTTCCGGGACAGGGGTGTTTTGATGAGCAGTTCTTC; CDR3 length: 17; J gene: TRBJ2-1; D gene: TRBD1; clone size: few; V gene: TRBV25-1
CDR3 protein: CASMRSGIGSENGYTF; CDR3 DNA: TGCGCCAGCATGCGATCGGGGATAGGCTCCGAAAATGGCTACACCTTC; CDR3 length: 16; J gene: TRBJ1-2; D gene: .; clone size: .; V gene: TRBV5-1
CDR3 protein: CASSQVSGGLTGELFF; CDR3 DNA: TGCGCCAGCAGCCAAGTAAGCGGGGGGCTCACCGGGGAGCTGTTTTTT; CDR3 length: 16; J gene: TRBJ2-2; D gene: TRBD2; clone size: .; V gene: TRBV4-3
CDR3 protein: CASSWERETLTSSYNEQFF; CDR3 DNA: TGTGCCAGCAGTTGGGAGCGGGAGACCCTTACGAGCTCCTACAATGAGCAGTTCTTC; CDR3 length: 19; J gene: TRBJ2-1; D gene: TRBD2; clone size: .; V gene: TRBV2
CDR3 protein: CASSRGQSSGNTIYF; CDR3 DNA: TGTGCCAGCAGCCGGGGACAGTCTTCTGGAAACACCATATATTTT; CDR3 length: 15; J gene: TRBJ1-3; D gene: TRBD1; clone size: .; V gene: TRBV6-5
CDR3 protein: CASSLGGGNEKLFF; CDR3 DNA: TGCGCCAGCAGCTTGGGAGGGGGTAATGAAAAACTGTTTTTT; CDR3 length: 14; J gene: TRBJ1-4; D gene: .; clone size: .; V gene: TRBV5-1
CDR3 protein: CASSQRQGDGYTF; CDR3 DNA: TGTGCCAGCAGCCAGAGACAGGGAGATGGCTACACCTTC; CDR3 length: 13; J gene: TRBJ1-2; D gene: TRBD1; clone size: few; V gene: TRBV4-2
CDR3 protein: CASSQDYLAPYEQYF; CDR3 DNA: TGTGCCAGCAGCCAAGATTACCTAGCCCCCTACGAGCAGTACTTC; CDR3 length: 15; J gene: TRBJ2-7; D gene: .; clone size: .; V gene: TRBV4-2
CDR3 protein: CASSLGVGGFHNEQFF; CDR3 DNA: TGCGCCAGCAGCTTGGGGGTCGGGGGGTTTCACAATGAGCAGTTCTTC; CDR3 length: 16; J gene: TRBJ2-1; D gene: TRBD2; clone size: .; V gene: TRBV5-1
CDR3 protein: CASSKDEGGYTF; CDR3 DNA: TGTGCCAGCAGCAAAGATGAGGGCGGCTACACCTTC; CDR3 length: 12; J gene: TRBJ1-2; D gene: .; clone size: .; V gene: TRBV21-1
CDR3 protein: CASSYPGTTRGQYF; CDR3 DNA: TGTGCCAGCAGTTATCCCGGGACTACGAGGGGGCAGTACTTC; CDR3 length: 14; J gene: TRBJ2-7; D gene: TRBD2; clone size: .; V gene: TRBV28
CDR3 protein: CASSLVLAGGELFF; CDR3 DNA: TGCGCCAGCAGCTTGGTTCTAGCAGGCGGGGAGCTGTTTTTT; CDR3 length: 14; J gene: TRBJ2-2; D gene: .; clone size: .; V gene: TRBV5-1
CDR3 protein: CASSLTTSGSGFTGELFF; CDR3 DNA: TGTGCCAGCAGCTTAACCACTAGCGGGAGTGGGTTCACCGGGGAGCTGTTTTTT; CDR3 length: 18; J gene: TRBJ2-2; D gene: TRBD2; clone size: once; V gene: TRBV11-2
CDR3 protein: CASSLASGEQYF; CDR3 DNA: TGTGCCAGCAGTTTGGCCTCGGGGGAGCAGTACTTC; CDR3 length: 12; J gene: TRBJ2-7; D gene: .; clone size: .; V gene: TRBV28
CDR3 protein: CASSTRDWSINEQFF; CDR3 DNA: TGTGCCAGCAGTACCCGGGACTGGTCCATAAATGAGCAGTTCTTC; CDR3 length: 15; J gene: TRBJ2-1; D gene: .; clone size: .; V gene: TRBV6-1
CDR3 protein: CASSPNARDEQYF; CDR3 DNA: TGTGCCAGCTCGCCAAACGCCAGGGACGAGCAGTACTTC; CDR3 length: 13; J gene: TRBJ2-7; D gene: .; clone size: .; V gene: TRBV18
CDR3 protein: CASSLDARVSGNTIYF; CDR3 DNA: TGCGCCAGCAGCTTGGATGCCCGGGTCTCTGGAAACACCATATATTTT; CDR3 length: 16; J gene: TRBJ1-3; D gene: .; clone size: few; V gene: TRBV5-1
CDR3 protein: CASSWDSYTDTQYF; CDR3 DNA: TGCGCCAGCAGCTGGGACTCCTACACAGATACGCAGTATTTT; CDR3 length: 14; J gene: TRBJ2-3; D gene: .; clone size: .; V gene: TRBV5-1
CDR3 protein: CASSQSDVRRGHEQYF; CDR3 DNA: TGCGCCAGCAGCCAATCGGATGTCAGAAGGGGCCACGAGCAGTACTTC; CDR3 length: 16; J gene: TRBJ2-7; D gene: .; clone size: .; V gene: TRBV4-1
CDR3 protein: CASSISGVLYEQYF; CDR3 DNA: TGTGCCAGTAGTATTTCAGGGGTCCTGTACGAGCAGTACTTC; CDR3 length: 14; J gene: TRBJ2-7; D gene: .; clone size: .; V gene: TRBV19
CDR3 protein: CSVIWWAGSYTF; CDR3 DNA: TGCAGCGTAATATGGTGGGCCGGCAGCTACACCTTC; CDR3 length: 12; J gene: TRBJ1-2; D gene: .; clone size: once; V gene: TRBV29-1
CDR3 protein: CASSPPSKRETQYF; CDR3 DNA: TGTGCCAGCTCACCACCATCGAAGAGAGAGACCCAGTACTTC; CDR3 length: 14; J gene: TRBJ2-5; D gene: .; clone size: .; V gene: TRBV18
CDR3 protein: CASSLEGRGLGNQPQHF; CDR3 DNA: TGTGCCAGCAGCTTAGAAGGGCGGGGGCTAGGCAATCAGCCCCAGCATTTT; CDR3 length: 17; J gene: TRBJ1-5; D gene: .; clone size: .; V gene: TRBV7-2
CDR3 protein: CASSPYGGPEAFF; CDR3 DNA: TGCGCCAGCAGCCCGTACGGTGGGCCTGAAGCTTTCTTT; CDR3 length: 13; J gene: TRBJ1-1; D gene: .; clone size: .; V gene: TRBV4-1
CDR3 protein: CASSVLPGTGITNQPQHF; CDR3 DNA: TGTGCCAGCAGTGTCCTACCCGGGACAGGTATCACCAATCAGCCCCAGCATTTT; CDR3 length: 18; J gene: TRBJ1-5; D gene: TRBD1; clone size: .; V gene: TRBV6-4
CDR3 protein: CASGGQAYEQYF; CDR3 DNA: TGTGCCAGCGGGGGACAGGCCTACGAGCAGTACTTC; CDR3 length: 12; J gene: TRBJ2-7; D gene: TRBD1; clone size: .; V gene: TRBV6-6
CDR3 protein: CANRGAGKAKNIQYF; CDR3 DNA: TGCGCCAACCGGGGGGCGGGTAAAGCCAAAAACATTCAGTACTTC; CDR3 length: 15; J gene: TRBJ2-4; D gene: .; clone size: once; V gene: TRBV5-1
CDR3 protein: CASSEVAEFNEQFF; CDR3 DNA: TGTGCCAGCAGTGAAGTGGCAGAATTCAATGAGCAGTTCTTC; CDR3 length: 14; J gene: TRBJ2-1; D gene: .; clone size: .; V gene: TRBV6-1
CDR3 protein: CASSLGGGTDTQYF; CDR3 DNA: TGTGCCAGCAGTTTGGGAGGAGGCACAGATACGCAGTATTTT; CDR3 length: 14; J gene: TRBJ2-3; D gene: .; clone size: once; V gene: TRBV28
CDR3 protein: CASSTVRGETQYF; CDR3 DNA: TGTGCCAGTAGTACCGTGAGGGGGGAGACCCAGTACTTC; CDR3 length: 13; J gene: TRBJ2-5; D gene: .; clone size: .; V gene: TRBV19
CDR3 protein: CASSTQGFYEQYF; CDR3 DNA: TGTGCCAGCAGTACGCAGGGTTTCTACGAGCAGTACTTC; CDR3 length: 13; J gene: TRBJ2-7; D gene: .; clone size: once; V gene: TRBV28
CDR3 protein: CARSFQGLNTGELFF; CDR3 DNA: TGTGCCAGAAGCTTTCAGGGCCTTAACACCGGGGAGCTGTTTTTT; CDR3 length: 15; J gene: TRBJ2-2; D gene: .; clone size: few; V gene: TRBV7-5
CDR3 protein: CASSRNPDYNEQFF; CDR3 DNA: TGTGCCAGCAGCCGAAACCCAGACTACAATGAGCAGTTCTTC; CDR3 length: 14; J gene: TRBJ2-1; D gene: .; clone size: few; V gene: TRBV11-3
CDR3 protein: CAWTRTGSGNTIYF; CDR3 DNA: TGTGCCTGGACGCGGACAGGCTCTGGAAACACCATATATTTT; CDR3 length: 14; J gene: TRBJ1-3; D gene: TRBD1; clone size: .; V gene: TRBV30
CDR3 protein: CASSLATDAYEQYF; CDR3 DNA: TGCGCCAGCAGCTTGGCCACAGACGCCTACGAGCAGTACTTC; CDR3 length: 14; J gene: TRBJ2-7; D gene: .; clone size: few; V gene: TRBV5-1
CDR3 protein: CASSAGTGGVYQPQHF; CDR3 DNA: TGTGCCAGCAGTGCCGGGACAGGGGGCGTCTATCAGCCCCAGCATTTT; CDR3 length: 16; J gene: TRBJ1-5; D gene: TRBD1; clone size: .; V gene: TRBV27
CDR3 protein: CASSGNRGYEQYF; CDR3 DNA: TGTGCCAGCAGTGGAAACAGGGGCTACGAGCAGTACTTC; CDR3 length: 13; J gene: TRBJ2-7; D gene: TRBD1; clone size: .; V gene: TRBV2
CDR3 protein: CASAKGLAGAKDTQYF; CDR3 DNA: TGTGCTAGTGCCAAGGGACTAGCGGGGGCCAAAGATACGCAGTATTTT; CDR3 length: 16; J gene: TRBJ2-3; D gene: TRBD2; clone size: .; V gene: TRBV12-5
CDR3 protein: CASSNRVEQYF; CDR3 DNA: TGTGCCAGCAGTAACAGGGTTGAGCAGTACTTC; CDR3 length: 11; J gene: TRBJ2-7; D gene: .; clone size: .; V gene: TRBV6-5
CDR3 protein: CASSFRATNEKLFF; CDR3 DNA: TGTGCCAGCAGCTTCAGGGCAACTAATGAAAAACTGTTTTTT; CDR3 length: 14; J gene: TRBJ1-4; D gene: .; clone size: .; V gene: TRBV5-8
CDR3 protein: CASSVTSGNTIYF; CDR3 DNA: TGTGCCAGCAGTGTTACATCTGGAAACACCATATATTTT; CDR3 length: 13; J gene: TRBJ1-3; D gene: .; clone size: once; V gene: TRBV6-5
CDR3 protein: CASSETFGSNQPQHF; CDR3 DNA: TGTGCCAGCAGTGAGACCTTCGGGTCCAATCAGCCCCAGCATTTT; CDR3 length: 15; J gene: TRBJ1-5; D gene: .; clone size: .; V gene: TRBV6-1
CDR3 protein: CASLLGGQGGQPQHF; CDR3 DNA: TGTGCCAGCTTACTCGGGGGACAGGGCGGCCAGCCCCAGCATTTT; CDR3 length: 15; J gene: TRBJ1-5; D gene: TRBD1; clone size: .; V gene: TRBV5-4
CDR3 protein: CASSPGQGGIDTQYF; CDR3 DNA: TGTGCCAGCAGTCCCGGACAGGGCGGGATAGATACGCAGTATTTT; CDR3 length: 15; J gene: TRBJ2-3; D gene: TRBD1; clone size: .; V gene: TRBV2
CDR3 protein: CASSLEGGGSYEQYF; CDR3 DNA: TGTGCCAGCAGCTTAGAGGGCGGGGGATCCTACGAGCAGTACTTC; CDR3 length: 15; J gene: TRBJ2-7; D gene: TRBD2; clone size: .; V gene: TRBV7-2